The source of this TCR beta chain is a study of HIV-infected children after antiretroviral therapy interruption. Looking at the study overall: In continuous treatment, analyzed samples were from weeks 0, 48 and 150. Study-level findings and limits: Naive CD4+ sequences overlapped less between time points once interruption began.

The sample's treatment: PENTA 11 planned treatment interruption arm or continuous ART arm. Samples needed at least 5 million viable cryopreserved PBMCs. Naive CD4+ CD45RA+ CD45RO- T cells were sorted from thawed PBMCs. A 3' RACE protocol on RNA, with unique molecular identifiers, produced the TCR library. TCRdb used MiXCR to reprocess the 3' RACE reads, holding one entry per CDR3 protein. The table records more than 85,000 distinct CDR3 sequences, around 6.9% of them present only once. In this sample, this clonotype turned up many times. Its target is unknown. The CDR3 is 12 amino acids. V was cut by 5 bases and J by 7 bases, with 12 bases left in between.

The chain has TRBV12-3 or TRBV12-4 and TRBJ2-7, with a tentative D call TRBD2 (6 bases). Material: CD45RA+ CD4+ T cells from PBMCs, pooled from several time points, obtained from a donor given antiretroviral therapy, either interrupted or continuous. Subset defined: naive CD4+ CD45RA+ CD45RO- T cells. The TCR was taken from a pool of human donors with HIV. CDR3 amino acids: CASSLRLEEQYF. The CDR3 bases are TGTGCCAGCAGTCTCAGACTAGAGGAGCAGTACTTC.